This entry concerns a single T cell receptor beta chain. The data derive from a study of T cell responses to AZD1222 COVID-19 vaccine. The protocol was immunoSEQ multiplex PCR, while the TCRdb copy is restricted to in-frame clones and leaves out a portion. The sample includes about 130,000 clones, under 95% of them seen just once. CDR1 MRHNA and CDR2 SNTAGT come from the germline V gene. The J segment lost 2 bases and the V segment lost 4 bases, leaving 3 bases of the junction unmatched. This CDR3 region has 15 residues. The source was peripheral blood, collected 28 days after the second AZD1222 dose. The rearrangement uses TRBV6-4 and TRBJ2-3; 10 nucleotides line up with TRBD1. This receptor was obtained from an adult who received the AZD1222 COVID-19 vaccine. CDR3 DNA sequence: TGTGCCAGCAGTGTGGGGACAGGGGACACAGATACGCAGTATTTT. It yields the protein CASSVGTGDTDTQYF.